The 6 T cell receptor beta chains below all came from one sample that was sequenced in a study of breast tumors, draining lymph nodes, adjacent tissues. Axillary draining lymph nodes of breast cancer patients supplied the node samples. TCRdb reprocessed the multiplex PCR reads via MiXCR and lists one record per CDR3 protein. The profile shows about 200,000 distinct CDR3 sequences, over 25% of them singletons. Sequenced input: axillary lymph node tissue. The receptors derive from a female donor with breast cancer. Some clones in this sample may be carry-over from other donors' samples.

In the case of this clonotype: This may arise from a read error, as a much more abundant clone is one base away. The chain uses TRBV7-6 and TRBJ2-6, with D maybe TRBD1 (7 bases). The germline gives CDR1 SGHVS, CDR2 FNYEAQ. The CDR3 extends over 15 amino acids. The chain's CDR3 is CTSSAQGTGANVLPF. The CDR3 DNA reads TGTACCAGCAGCGCACAGGGGACTGGGGCCAACGTCCTGCCTTTC.

This clonotype was detected ten times or more. The chain uses TRBV5-8 and TRBJ2-7, with TRBD2 matching 8 bases. The CDR3 runs to 17 residues. Germline CDR1 reads SGHTS; CDR2 reads YDEGEE. V lost 0 bases, J lost 4 bases, and 12 bases stayed unmatched. CDR3 sequence (DNA): TGTGCCAGCAGCTTGGCCCCTTCAAGCGGGAGAACTTACGAGCAGTACTTC. This sequence encodes CASSLAPSSGRTYEQYF. The variable domain in full, with the rest retrieved from reference TRBV5-8 and TRBJ2-7, is EAGVTQSPTHLIKTRGQQATLRCSPISGHTSVYWYQQALGLGLQFLLWYDEGEERNRGNFPPRFSGRQFPNYSSELNVNALELEDSALYLCASSLAPSSGRTYEQYFGPGTRLTVT.

The chain employs TRBV4-3 and TRBJ2-1; 10 bases agree with TRBD2. Trimming removed 2 bases from V and 2 bases from J; junction bases left unmatched: 6. The germline V gene encodes CDR1 LGHNA and CDR2 YSLEER. This CDR3 has 17 amino acids. The CDR3 nucleotides read TGCGCCAGCAGCCAAAGGTTGCTAGCGGGAGCCTACAATGAGCAGTTCTTC. It translates to CASSQRLLAGAYNEQFF.

This clonotype was detected a few times. This sequence joins TRBV6-1 and TRBJ2-1; perhaps TRBD1 as D (6 bases). CDR3 length equals 14 residues. Germline-derived CDR1 and CDR2 are MNHNS and SASEGT. With 8 bases removed from V and 6 bases from J, the gap between germline ends came to 17 bases. The DNA for the CDR3 is TGTGCCAGCCTAGAGCTGGGGGCAGGCAATGAGCAGTTCTTC. Its protein is CASLELGAGNEQFF.

J is TRBJ2-5 and V is TRBV20-1; tentative D call: TRBD2 (5 bases). This CDR3 spans 11 amino acids. The ends were cut back, 2 bases at V and 7 bases at J, with 8 bases in the middle. CDR1 is DFQATT, CDR2 SNEGSKA, per germline (reference sequence). CDR3 nucleotides: TGCAGTGCTAGAAGGAGCGGGACCCAGTACTTC. Its protein is CSARRSGTQYF.

The DNA for the CDR3 is TGTGCCAGCAGTCACCCTACAGGGGTTCGCACTGAAGCTTTCTTT. It yields the protein CASSHPTGVRTEAFF. V and J are TRBV6-4 and TRBJ1-1, with 7 bases fitting TRBD1. J lost 4 bases, V lost 5 bases, and 10 bases had no gene match. Germline V gene data show CDR1 as MRHNA and CDR2 as SNTAGT. The CDR3 has 15 residues.